The 31 T cell receptor beta chains listed next were all sequenced from one sample in a study of T cells in Graves' hyperthyroidism and ophthalmopathy. Amplification of TCR beta CDR3 regions used RNA as the template. First-round RT-PCR with HTBI primers amplified the TCR CDR3 region. TCRdb passed the multiplex PCR reads through MiXCR, listing each CDR3 protein once. This sample has a few hundred thousand distinct CDR3 sequences, with around 21% found just once. What was sequenced was blood. These receptors came from a man between 18 and 29 years old with Graves' hyperthyroidism.

This clonotype came up many times. V gene TRBV2 combines with J gene TRBJ1-1; TRBD1 is a possible D gene (6 bases). With 6 bases removed from V and 7 bases from J, the gap between germline ends came to 18 bases. This CDR3 is built from 14 residues. Germline CDR1 is SNHLY and CDR2 is FYNNEI. Here the CDR3 DNA reads TGTGCCAGCAGATCCCCCCGGGGGGCGGGTGAAGCTTTCTTT. Encoded protein: CASRSPRGAGEAFF.

There are many counts of this clonotype. The chain recombines TRBV19 with TRBJ1-5; maybe TRBD1 (5 bases). The V gene's germline CDR1 is LNHDA and CDR2 SQIVND (reference sequence). With 8 bases removed from V and 2 bases from J, the gap between germline ends came to 16 bases. CDR3 length: 15 residues. The CDR3 coding sequence is TGTGCCAGTGGGAGGACATCTGATGGCAATCAGCCCCAGCATTTT. This codes for CASGRTSDGNQPQHF.

This clonotype occurred many times. V and J are TRBV4-1 and TRBJ1-2, with a weak D call TRBD1 (5 bases). CDR1 and CDR2 from the germline V gene are MGHRA and YSYEKL. V lost 1 base, J lost 8 bases, and 11 bases lay in between. The CDR3 consists of 13 residues. CDR3 DNA: TGCGCCAGCAGCCAAGTTGGGGGGGAAGGCTACACCTTC. It encodes CASSQVGGEGYTF.

The J gene is TRBJ1-5, the V gene TRBV12-3 or TRBV12-4; 7 bases fit TRBD1. This CDR3 spans 16 amino acids. V shed 6 bases, J shed 2 bases, and the junction held 10 bases outside the gene matches. CDR3: CASSPRGFGGNQPQHF. DNA for the CDR3: TGTGCCAGCAGCCCCAGGGGGTTTGGCGGCAATCAGCCCCAGCATTTT.

The sample holds a few counts of this clonotype. The chain couples TRBV12-3 or TRBV12-4 to TRBJ2-7; the match to TRBD2 covers 9 bases. Germline trimming cut 5 bases from V and 8 bases from J; bases unmatched to any gene: 7. The CDR3 totals 13 residues. The CDR3 nucleotides read TGTGCCAGCAGTCAAGAGACTAGCGGCAAGCAGTACTTC. It is translated as CASSQETSGKQYF.

The table lists this clonotype with many counts. The rearrangement joins TRBV29-1 to TRBJ1-1; no clear D gene. CDR1 SQVTM and CDR2 ANQGSEA come from the germline V gene. V was cut by 7 bases and J by 7 bases, with 13 bases left in between. The CDR3 is made up of 11 amino acids. The CDR3 loop is CSASTEFEAFF. The DNA for the CDR3 is TGCAGCGCCTCAACAGAGTTTGAAGCTTTCTTT. The whole variable domain, remainder taken from reference TRBV29-1 and TRBJ1-1, is SAVISQKPSRDICQRGTSLTIQCQVDSQVTMMFWYRQQPGQSLTLIATANQGSEATYESGFVIDKFPISRPNLTFSTLTVSNMSPEDSSIYLCSASTEFEAFFGQGTRLTVV.

This clonotype was detected many times. The chain employs TRBV28 and TRBJ2-7, with 10 bases matching TRBD1. Losses at the gene ends were 6 bases for V and 7 bases for J; bases not matched to a gene: 15. The CDR3 is 16 residues long. Looked up from germline, CDR1 is MDHEN and CDR2 is SYDVKM. In DNA, the CDR3 is TGTGCCAGCAGGGGGATCGGGACAGGGGAGTTTTTGGAGCAGTACTTC. Translated, it gives CASRGIGTGEFLEQYF.

In this sample, this clonotype turned up many times. This chain uses TRBV28 with TRBJ2-5; TRBD1 matches at 7 bases. J was trimmed by 3 bases and V by 5 bases; bases with no gene match: 6. The germline V gene has CDR1 MDHEN and CDR2 SYDVKM. The CDR3 loop spans 14 amino acids. CDR3 in DNA: TGTGCCAGCAGTCACCGGACAGGAAAAGAGACCCAGTACTTC. Translation: CASSHRTGKETQYF.

This clonotype was found many times. This sequence joins TRBV6-5 and TRBJ2-7, with 7 positions matching TRBD1. This CDR3 comprises 14 residues. J lost 2 bases, V lost 0 bases, and 1 base had no gene match. Germline CDR1 reads MNHEY; CDR2 reads SVGAGI. The DNA for the CDR3 is TGTGCCAGCAGTTACTCCGGGACAGCCTACGAGCAGTACTTC. This encodes CASSYSGTAYEQYF.

This clonotype has just a few counts. V usage is TRBV4-1 and J usage is TRBJ1-6; D is possibly TRBD1 (6 bases). Deletions cut 0 bases from V and 10 bases from J, with 16 bases between. The CDR3 length is 16 residues. Germline CDR1 and CDR2: MGHRA and YSYEKL. CDR3 loop: CASSQDLGRGPSPLHF. The CDR3 region has the DNA TGCGCCAGCAGCCAAGATCTGGGACGGGGGCCATCACCCCTCCACTTT.

This clonotype was detected once. V is TRBV4-2 and J is TRBJ2-7, with D maybe TRBD2 (5 bases). V dropped 10 bases and J dropped 2 bases, with 27 bases sitting between them. Germline loops: CDR1 LGHNA, CDR2 YNFKEQ. CDR3 length: 17 residues. The CDR3 DNA reads TGTGCCATCTGCCCCCGAGTCCTACTGGGGAGCGCCTACGAGCAGTACTTC. It yields the protein CAICPRVLLGSAYEQYF.

The sample holds many counts of this clonotype. The CDR3 region is CSVVRPGGEQYF. The CDR3 DNA is TGCAGCGTTGTAAGACCCGGAGGCGAGCAGTACTTC. The chain joins TRBV29-1 to TRBJ2-7, with TRBD2 as a possible D gene (5 bases). This CDR3 has 12 amino acids. With 4 bases removed from V and 6 bases from J, the gap between germline ends came to 13 bases. Germline CDR1 and CDR2: SQVTM and ANQGSEA.

At least ten counts were recorded for this clonotype. The junction does not match germline at one end; this may be a read error. This sequence joins TRBV19 and TRBJ1-2, with 8 bases identical to TRBD1. The CDR3 consists of 12 residues. Germline values: CDR1 LNHDA, CDR2 SQIVND (reference sequence). CDR3 sequence: CASSRTGNGYTF. The CDR3 DNA follows: TGTGCCAGCAGTAGGACAGGGAATGGCTACACCTTC.

The chain joins TRBV20-1 to TRBJ1-1; 8 bases map to TRBD1. CDR1 is DFQATT, CDR2 SNEGSKA, per germline (reference sequence). Trimming at V came to 6 bases and at J to 0 bases, leaving 9 bases not matched to a gene. This CDR3 spans 15 amino acids. In nucleotides, the CDR3 is TGCAGTGCCATCGACAGGGGCCGGATGAACACTGAAGCTTTCTTT. It specifies CSAIDRGRMNTEAFF.

This clonotype showed up many times. The V and J genes are TRBV7-9 and TRBJ1-2, with D tentatively TRBD1 (5 bases). The CDR3 totals 14 residues. Germline-derived CDR1 and CDR2 are SEHNR and FQNEAQ (reference sequence). V was trimmed by 3 bases and J by 8 bases, leaving 16 bases between them. The CDR3 nucleotides read TGTGCCAGCAGCTTCCGGGACCCGATAGCGGGCTACACCTTC. As protein: CASSFRDPIAGYTF.

J is TRBJ2-5 and V is TRBV3-1; D call uncertain. Looked up from germline, CDR1 is LGHDT and CDR2 is YNNKEL (reference sequence). This CDR3 is 14 amino acids long. V lost 3 bases and J lost 2, with 10 bases in between. The CDR3 DNA sequence: TGTGCCAGCAGCCACCGGACGTATCAAGAGACCCAGTACTTC. Translated, it gives CASSHRTYQETQYF.

CDR3 in amino acids: CASSLGLAGDAYTGELFF. For the CDR3, the DNA is TGCGCCAGCAGCTTGGGACTAGCGGGAGATGCGTACACCGGGGAGCTGTTTTTT. The J gene is TRBJ2-2, the V gene TRBV5-1, with 12 bases that match TRBD2. J lost 3 bases, V lost 0 bases, and 6 bases had no gene match. The CDR3 sequence is 18 residues long. Germline CDR1 reads SGHRS; CDR2 reads YFSETQ.

This clonotype was seen many times. The chain recombines TRBV11-2 with TRBJ2-2, with 13 bases lining up with TRBD2. The V gene's germline CDR1 is SGHAT and CDR2 FQNNGV. This CDR3 comprises 17 residues. V shed 1 base and J 4 bases; nucleotides not matched to a gene: 3. The CDR3 region is CASSLGGTSGITGELFF. The CDR3 DNA reads as TGTGCCAGCAGCTTAGGAGGGACTAGCGGGATCACCGGGGAGCTGTTTTTT.

The chain combines TRBV3-1 with TRBJ1-5; 9 bases line up with TRBD1. V lost 1 base and J lost 9; bases outside the gene matches: 13. This CDR3 has 17 amino acids. Looked up from germline, CDR1 is LGHDT and CDR2 is YNNKEL (reference sequence). As DNA, the CDR3 is TGTGCCAGCAGCCAAGGAACCCCCGGGACAGGGTTTTGGCCCCAGCATTTT. Protein sequence: CASSQGTPGTGFWPQHF.

This clonotype has ten or more counts. The rearrangement uses TRBV29-1 and TRBJ2-7; TRBD2 matches at 9 bases. The CDR3 spans 15 residues. Trimming at V came to 2 bases and at J to 5 bases, leaving 10 bases not matched to a gene. Germline V gene data show CDR1 as SQVTM and CDR2 as ANQGSEA. CDR3 DNA sequence: TGCAGCGTTGAAAGAGCTAGCGGGGTTGGGCACGAGCAGTACTTC. Amino acid sequence: CSVERASGVGHEQYF.

This clonotype was counted many times. The gene calls are TRBV20-1 and TRBJ2-2, with 10 nucleotides matching TRBD2. The CDR3 consists of 16 residues. Germline CDR1 DFQATT, CDR2 SNEGSKA (reference sequence). J was trimmed by 0 bases and V by 5 bases; bases with no gene match: 6. As DNA, the CDR3 is TGCAGTGCTTTGAGACTAGCGGGTGCGAACACCGGGGAGCTGTTTTTT. It translates to CSALRLAGANTGELFF.

Many counts were recorded for this clonotype. The genes are TRBV12-3 or TRBV12-4 and TRBJ2-5; D is unclear. V dropped 4 bases and J dropped 2 bases, with 11 bases sitting between them. The CDR3 is 14 amino acids. The CDR3 spells CASSSPRLQETQYF. DNA for the CDR3: TGTGCCAGCAGTTCTCCTCGGCTGCAAGAGACCCAGTACTTC.

This clonotype has ten or more counts. This rearrangement joins TRBV28 to TRBJ1-2; maybe TRBD1 (6 bases). The ends were cut back, 10 bases at V and 4 bases at J, with 16 bases in the middle. CDR1 and CDR2 (germline): MDHEN, SYDVKM. The CDR3 has 13 residues. CDR3: CATLPQGTYGYTF. Here the CDR3 DNA reads TGTGCCACCCTGCCACAGGGAACCTATGGCTACACCTTC.

The table lists this clonotype with many counts. The chain recombines TRBV6-1 with TRBJ2-7; tentative D call: TRBD2 (5 bases). V shed 7 bases and J shed 5 bases, with 15 bases lying between them. The CDR3 length is 13 residues. Germline V gives CDR1 MNHNS, CDR2 SASEGT. CDR3 protein: CASNAGPTHEQYF. Written as DNA, the CDR3 is TGTGCCAGCAACGCGGGCCCCACTCACGAGCAGTACTTC.

Turning to this clonotype: One end of the junction varies from germline; a read error may be responsible. V usage is TRBV18 and J usage is TRBJ2-7, with D perhaps TRBD1 (5 bases). This CDR3 is 13 amino acids long. CDR1 KGHSH and CDR2 LQKENI come from the germline V gene. The CDR3 reads CASSPPGNSEQYF. CDR3 DNA sequence: TGTGCCAGCTCGCCACCAGGGAACTCCGAGCAGTACTTC.

This clonotype has at least ten counts. The V gene is TRBV20-1, the J gene TRBJ2-4; 7 bases match TRBD1. This CDR3 is built from 15 residues. With V trimmed by 5 bases and J by 6 bases, 13 bases remained unmatched. Germline values: CDR1 DFQATT, CDR2 SNEGSKA (reference sequence). CDR3 region: CSAGITGTDSNIQYF. The CDR3 DNA is TGCAGTGCTGGGATCACCGGGACAGATTCAAACATTCAGTACTTC.

The rearrangement links TRBV12-3 or TRBV12-4 to TRBJ1-5; no reliable D call. This CDR3 contains 13 residues. The germline V and J ends were trimmed by 4 bases and 0 bases, with 4 bases remaining between them. As DNA, the CDR3 is TGTGCCAGCAGTTCACTTAGCAATCAGCCCCAGCATTTT. Its protein product is CASSSLSNQPQHF.

V and J are TRBV28 and TRBJ1-5; D perhaps matches TRBD1 (6 bases). V shed 2 bases and J shed 5 bases, with 13 bases lying between them. CDR3 length equals 15 residues. In germline, CDR1 is MDHEN, CDR2 SYDVKM. Here the CDR3 reads CASSLDGGGDQPQHF. In DNA form, the CDR3 reads TGTGCCAGCAGTTTAGATGGGGGCGGGGATCAGCCCCAGCATTTT.

This clonotype was counted ten times or more. This rearrangement joins TRBV10-3 to TRBJ2-7, with 7 bases matching TRBD1. The V gene end was trimmed by 6 bases and the J gene end by 5 bases; junction bases not matched to a gene: 10. This CDR3 has 14 amino acids. The germline V gene encodes CDR1 ENHRY and CDR2 SYGVKD. CDR3 in DNA: TGTGCCATCAGACCCGACAGGGATGTCCACGAGCAGTACTTC. Protein sequence: CAIRPDRDVHEQYF.

The chain joins TRBV6-1 to TRBJ2-2; TRBD1 might be the D (6 bases). The V gene lost 0 bases and the J gene lost 8 bases, with 16 bases spanning the gap. Germline values: CDR1 MNHNS, CDR2 SASEGT. This CDR3 is built from 16 residues. The CDR3 is CASSEALQGLSGELFF. The CDR3 DNA reads TGTGCCAGCAGTGAAGCATTACAGGGCCTTTCGGGGGAGCTGTTTTTT.

J is TRBJ2-5 and V is TRBV15, with 8 bases lining up with TRBD1. The CDR3 is 14 residues long. V shed 8 bases and J 1 base; nucleotides not matched to a gene: 6. Germline CDR1 is LNHNV and CDR2 is YYDKDF (reference sequence). The CDR3 loop reads CATSTGAFQETQYF. CDR3 nucleotides: TGTGCCACCTCGACAGGGGCCTTCCAAGAGACCCAGTACTTC.